This T cell receptor beta chain was obtained from a study of cytomegalovirus exposure and HLA in healthy donors. Study-level information: An early release of data contained approximately 85 million unique TCRs, which came from HLA-typed donors. Overall study findings and caveats: Later analysis identified 16,000 or so TCR beta sequences associated with HLA alleles, using a false discovery rate threshold of 0.05. TCR beta chains associated with HLA were, in a later analysis, more clonally expanded than equally common others. It emerged from a later analysis that several of the most significant clusters appeared to be linked to common viral pathogens.

With 6 bases clipped from V and 8 bases from J, the junction kept 12 bases outside the gene matches. CDR3 length equals 15 residues. Germline V gene sequence: CDR1 SGDLS, CDR2 YYNGEE. Concerning this clone: Its cognate antigen is unknown.

PCR employed 60 Vbeta and 13 Jbeta primers. TCRdb's copy holds only in-frame clones and misses some; the assay was immunoSEQ multiplex PCR. Seen here are under 130,000 clones, about 80% observed once, and the top ten hold 2% to 2.5%. The material sequenced was PBMCs. This clonotype originated in a man younger than 45 in good health and CMV-seronegative. V gene TRBV9 combines with J gene TRBJ1-2, with 11 bases lining up with TRBD1. The CDR3: CASTGDGQGARGYTF. CDR3 in DNA: TGTGCCAGCACCGGAGATGGACAGGGGGCTAGGGGCTACACCTTC.